The clone carrying this TCR beta chain occurred a few times. The data stem from a study of T cell changes during pregnancy in multiple sclerosis. The table came from immunoSEQ multiplex PCR; TCRdb's copy has only in-frame clones and leaves some out. The top ten clones hold about 0.9% of a sample with approximately 100,000 clones, approximately 94% of them seen once. Germline CDR1 is LGHNA and CDR2 is YNFKEQ. The germline V and J ends were trimmed by 4 bases and 6 bases, with 12 bases remaining between them. The CDR3 is made up of 13 amino acids. The genes are TRBV4-2 and TRBJ1-1; D perhaps matches TRBD1 (5 bases). The specimen was peripheral blood, collected before pregnancy. The sequence came from a female donor with multiple sclerosis, enrolled in a pregnancy study. The CDR3 loop is CASSPPGGSEAFF. The CDR3 DNA reads TGTGCCAGCAGCCCCCCCGGGGGGTCTGAAGCTTTCTTT.